Shown below are 9 T cell receptor beta chains from a single sample sequenced in a study of blood T cell repertoires in COVID-19. Assay: immunoSEQ multiplex PCR; the TCRdb copy retains only in-frame clones and omits some. Among some 67,000 clones listed, over 80% were seen once. The sample taken for sequencing was peripheral blood. The receptors shown here come from a man in his fifties with active COVID-19.

The chain joins TRBV10-3 to TRBJ1-1; D is possibly TRBD1 (5 bases). The germline V gene encodes CDR1 ENHRY and CDR2 SYGVKD. The V and J ends lost 4 bases and 6 bases respectively, with 12 bases between them. This CDR3 has 13 amino acids. CDR3 in amino acids: CAISVKGWAEAFF. DNA for the CDR3: TGTGCCATCAGTGTCAAGGGGTGGGCTGAAGCTTTCTTT.

The chain has TRBV2 and TRBJ1-1; a possible D gene is TRBD1 (5 bases). V was cut by 6 bases and J by 5 bases, with 22 bases left in between. The CDR3 runs to 16 residues. The germline gives CDR1 SNHLY, CDR2 FYNNEI. The CDR3 protein is CASRPTDTAWGTEAFF. The CDR3 DNA follows: TGTGCCAGCAGACCCACGGACACGGCCTGGGGAACTGAAGCTTTCTTT.

V and J are TRBV30 and TRBJ2-4, with 14 bases lining up with TRBD2. CDR3 length: 18 residues. From germline, CDR1 is GTSNPN and CDR2 SVGIG (reference sequence). After removal of 2 bases from V and 0 bases from J, the junction contained 6 bases not matched to a gene. DNA for the CDR3: TGTGCCTGGAGTCGACTAGCGGGAGGGGGAGTAGCCAAAAACATTCAGTACTTC. As protein: CAWSRLAGGGVAKNIQYF.

As to this clone: Other DNA variants within this sample encode the same CDR3. The rearrangement links TRBV5-1 to TRBJ1-1, with D hard to call. V lost 0 bases, J lost 1 base, and 4 bases lay in between. Germline V CDR1 and CDR2: SGHRS, YFSETQ. The CDR3 has 13 amino acids. CDR3 DNA sequence: TGCGCCAGCAGCTTGGCAGGGAACACTGAAGCTTTCTTT. This translates into CASSLAGNTEAFF.

The count of this clone is one. CDR3 nucleotide sequence: TGTGCCAGCATGAGTTGGAGGGGGCAAGGATCACCCCTCCACTTT. Translating gives CASMSWRGQGSPLHF. The gene calls are TRBV6-5 and TRBJ1-6; 7 positions match TRBD1. The CDR3 loop spans 15 amino acids. J lost 10 bases, V lost 7 bases, and 13 bases had no gene match. Germline V gives CDR1 MNHEY, CDR2 SVGAGI.

The genes are TRBV4-3 and TRBJ1-1; the D is unclear. The V end lost 5 bases, the J end lost 6 bases, and 19 bases lay between the germline ends. CDR1 is LGHNA, CDR2 YSLEER, per germline. The CDR3 contains 15 residues. The CDR3 region is CASSSRSTVVAEAFF. The DNA of the CDR3 is TGCGCCAGCAGCTCCCGGTCAACCGTTGTAGCTGAAGCTTTCTTT.

This CDR3 is CASRPRLQETQYF. The CDR3 coding sequence is TGCGCCAGCAGACCCCGACTGCAAGAGACCCAGTACTTC. The gene calls are TRBV5-1 and TRBJ2-5, with D uncertain. The CDR3 consists of 13 residues. The germline CDR1 and CDR2 sequences are SGHRS and YFSETQ. V was clipped by 5 bases and J by 2 bases, with 10 bases between them.

The chain joins TRBV4-3 to TRBJ2-4, with a weak D call TRBD2 (7 bases). Germline CDR1 LGHNA, CDR2 YSLEER. Trimming pared 0 bases from V and 0 bases from J, leaving 15 bases between. The CDR3 contains 18 residues. The CDR3 DNA reads TGCGCCAGCAGCCAAGATGGGGGCGGGAGTGGAGCCAAAAACATTCAGTACTTC. It translates to CASSQDGGGSGAKNIQYF.

Only one count was recorded for this clone. V usage is TRBV18 and J usage is TRBJ2-3, with a weak D call TRBD1 (5 bases). Germline V lookup: CDR1 KGHSH, CDR2 LQKENI. The CDR3 runs 15 residues. Trimming removed 3 bases at V and 4 bases at J, with 14 bases between. The CDR3 sequence is CASSPRAEVPDTQYF. Written as DNA, the CDR3 is TGTGCCAGCTCACCCAGGGCCGAAGTCCCAGATACGCAGTATTTT.